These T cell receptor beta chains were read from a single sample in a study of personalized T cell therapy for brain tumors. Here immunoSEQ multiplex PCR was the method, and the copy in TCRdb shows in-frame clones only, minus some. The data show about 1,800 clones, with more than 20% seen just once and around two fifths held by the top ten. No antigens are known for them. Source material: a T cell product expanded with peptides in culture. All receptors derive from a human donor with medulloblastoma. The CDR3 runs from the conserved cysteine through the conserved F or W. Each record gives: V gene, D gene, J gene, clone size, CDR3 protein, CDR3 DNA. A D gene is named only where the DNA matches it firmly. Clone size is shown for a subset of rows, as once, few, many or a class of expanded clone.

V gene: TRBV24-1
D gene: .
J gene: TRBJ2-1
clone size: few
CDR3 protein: CATSDLLAGINEQFF
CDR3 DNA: TGTGCCACCAGTGATCTCTTGGCAGGGATAAATGAGCAGTTCTTC

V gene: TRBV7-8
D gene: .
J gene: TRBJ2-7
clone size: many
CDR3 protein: CASRLRGRSEQYF
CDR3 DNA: TGTGCCAGCCGGCTGCGGGGGCGTAGCGAGCAGTACTTC

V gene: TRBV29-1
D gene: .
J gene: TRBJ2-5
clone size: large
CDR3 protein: CSVGEPHQETQYF
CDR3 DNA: TGCAGCGTTGGAGAACCGCACCAAGAGACCCAGTACTTC

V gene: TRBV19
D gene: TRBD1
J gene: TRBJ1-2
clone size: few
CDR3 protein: CASRGGVYYGYTF
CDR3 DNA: TGTGCCAGTAGAGGGGGCGTTTACTATGGCTACACCTTC

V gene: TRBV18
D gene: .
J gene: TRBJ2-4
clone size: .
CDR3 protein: CASSASAGGVKNIQYF
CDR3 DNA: TGTGCCAGCTCAGCCTCAGCCGGAGGGGTAAAAAACATTCAGTACTTC

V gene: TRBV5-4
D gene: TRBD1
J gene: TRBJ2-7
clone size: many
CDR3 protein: CASSRKRTGKSYEQYF
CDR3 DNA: TGTGCCAGCAGCAGAAAAAGGACAGGGAAGTCCTACGAGCAGTACTTC

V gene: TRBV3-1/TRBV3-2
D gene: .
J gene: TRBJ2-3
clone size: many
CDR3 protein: CASSLLDTQYF
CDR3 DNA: TGTGCCAGCAGCCTACTAGATACGCAGTATTTT

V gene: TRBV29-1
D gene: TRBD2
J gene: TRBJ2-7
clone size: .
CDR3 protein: CSGHGGGSYEQYF
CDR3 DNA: TGCAGCGGCCATGGGGGGGGCTCCTACGAGCAGTACTTC

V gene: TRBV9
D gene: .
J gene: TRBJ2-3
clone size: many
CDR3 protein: CASSVYPGPTDTQYF
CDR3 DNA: TGTGCCAGCAGCGTGTATCCGGGTCCTACAGATACGCAGTATTTT

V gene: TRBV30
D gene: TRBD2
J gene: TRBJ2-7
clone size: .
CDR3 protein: CAWSHLGGNEQYF
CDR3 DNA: TGTGCCTGGAGCCATCTGGGGGGGAACGAGCAGTACTTC

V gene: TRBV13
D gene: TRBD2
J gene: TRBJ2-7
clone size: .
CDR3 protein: CASSKTSGGDSYEQYF
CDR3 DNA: TGTGCCAGCAGCAAAACTAGCGGGGGTGATTCCTACGAGCAGTACTTC

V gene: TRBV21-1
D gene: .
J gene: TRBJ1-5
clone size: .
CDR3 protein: CASSLRDVRGFRPRHF
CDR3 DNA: TGTGCCAGCAGCCTAAGAGACGTTCGGGGATTTCGCCCCAGGCATTTT

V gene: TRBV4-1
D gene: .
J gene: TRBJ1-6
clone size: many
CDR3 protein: CASSQGDFWYYSPLHF
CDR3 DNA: TGCGCCAGCAGCCAAGGGGACTTTTGGTACTATTCACCCCTCCACTTT

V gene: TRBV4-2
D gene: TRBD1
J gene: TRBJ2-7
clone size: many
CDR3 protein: CASSQRQGAIAYEQYF
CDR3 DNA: TGTGCCAGCAGCCAGCGACAGGGAGCAATAGCCTACGAGCAGTACTTC

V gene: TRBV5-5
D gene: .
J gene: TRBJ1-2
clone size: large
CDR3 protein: CASTLKPAPLNYGYTF
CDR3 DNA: TGTGCCAGCACCCTCAAGCCAGCACCGCTGAACTATGGCTACACCTTC

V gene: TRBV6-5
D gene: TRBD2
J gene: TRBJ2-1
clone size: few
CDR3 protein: CASGRWEGNEQFF
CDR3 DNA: TGTGCCAGCGGCAGGTGGGAGGGGAATGAGCAGTTCTTC

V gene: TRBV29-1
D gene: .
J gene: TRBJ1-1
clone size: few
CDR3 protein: CSVRVRGTEAFF
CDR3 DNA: TGCAGCGTGAGGGTTCGGGGCACTGAAGCTTTCTTT

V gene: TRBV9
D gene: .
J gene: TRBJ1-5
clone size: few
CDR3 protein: CASSVGGYNQPQHF
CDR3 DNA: TGTGCCAGCAGCGTAGGGGGGTACAATCAGCCCCAGCATTTT

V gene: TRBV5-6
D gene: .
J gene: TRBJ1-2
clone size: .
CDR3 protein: CASSLVGARFGYTF
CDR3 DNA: TGTGCCAGCAGCTTGGTTGGGGCGCGATTCGGCTACACCTTC

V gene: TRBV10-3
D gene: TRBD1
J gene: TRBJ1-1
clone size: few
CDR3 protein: CAINGQGGTEAFF
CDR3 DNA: TGTGCCATCAATGGACAGGGAGGGACTGAAGCTTTCTTT

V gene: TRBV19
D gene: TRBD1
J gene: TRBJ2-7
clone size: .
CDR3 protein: CASSTLTGGNEQYF
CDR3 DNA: TGTGCCAGTAGTACCCTTACAGGGGGCAACGAGCAGTACTTC

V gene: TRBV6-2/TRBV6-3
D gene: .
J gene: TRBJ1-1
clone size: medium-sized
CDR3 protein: CASSSLRGIFEETEAFF
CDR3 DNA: TGTGCCAGCAGTTCCCTCAGGGGTATTTTCGAGGAGACTGAAGCTTTCTTT

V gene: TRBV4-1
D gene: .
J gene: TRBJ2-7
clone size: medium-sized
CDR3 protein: CASSQDPHFLAPTYEQYF
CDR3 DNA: TGCGCCAGCAGCCAAGATCCCCACTTCCTTGCGCCTACCTACGAGCAGTACTTC

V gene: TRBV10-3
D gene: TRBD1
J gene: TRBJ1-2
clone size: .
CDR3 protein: CAIRTGTANYGYTF
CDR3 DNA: TGTGCCATCAGGACCGGGACAGCCAACTATGGCTACACCTTC

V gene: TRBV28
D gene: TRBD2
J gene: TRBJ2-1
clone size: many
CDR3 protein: CASLNRGGSYNEQFF
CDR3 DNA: TGTGCCAGCCTGAATAGGGGAGGGTCCTACAATGAGCAGTTCTTC

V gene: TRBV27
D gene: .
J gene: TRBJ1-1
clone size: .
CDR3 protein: CASSLEVTNTEAFF
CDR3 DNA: TGTGCCAGCAGTTTGGAAGTCACGAACACTGAAGCTTTCTTT

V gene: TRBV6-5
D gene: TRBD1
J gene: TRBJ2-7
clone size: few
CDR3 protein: CASRDSTGLTYEQYF
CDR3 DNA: TGTGCCAGCAGGGACTCGACAGGGCTTACCTACGAGCAGTACTTC

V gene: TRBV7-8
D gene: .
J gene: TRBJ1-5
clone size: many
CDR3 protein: CASSLARAVRNQPQHF
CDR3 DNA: TGTGCCAGCAGCTTAGCGAGGGCGGTTAGGAATCAGCCCCAGCATTTT

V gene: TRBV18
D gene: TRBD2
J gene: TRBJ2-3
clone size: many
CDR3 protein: CASSPLAGESTDTQYF
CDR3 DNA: TGTGCCAGCTCACCATTAGCGGGAGAGAGCACAGATACGCAGTATTTT

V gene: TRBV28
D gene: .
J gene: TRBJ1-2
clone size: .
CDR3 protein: CAAVDSSANYGYTF
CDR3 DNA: TGTGCAGCAGTTGACAGTTCCGCTAACTATGGCTACACCTTC

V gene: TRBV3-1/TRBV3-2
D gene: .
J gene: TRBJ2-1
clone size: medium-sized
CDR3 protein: CASSQDGVSYNEQFF
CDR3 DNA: TGTGCCAGCAGCCAAGATGGAGTCTCCTACAATGAGCAGTTCTTC

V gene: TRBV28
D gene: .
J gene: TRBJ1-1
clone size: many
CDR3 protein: CASSLWRAGGTEAFF
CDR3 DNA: TGTGCCAGCAGTTTATGGAGGGCGGGCGGCACTGAAGCTTTCTTT

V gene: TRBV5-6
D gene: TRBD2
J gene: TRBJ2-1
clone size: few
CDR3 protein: CASSPGTKTYNEQFF
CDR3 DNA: TGTGCCAGCAGTCCCGGGACTAAAACCTACAATGAGCAGTTCTTC

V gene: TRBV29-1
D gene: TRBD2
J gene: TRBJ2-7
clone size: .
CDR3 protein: CCVHGGVSYEQYF
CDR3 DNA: TGCTGCGTGCATGGGGGGGTCTCCTACGAGCAGTACTTC

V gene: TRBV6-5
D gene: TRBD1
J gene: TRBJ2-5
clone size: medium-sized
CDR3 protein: CASSRTGGMGETQYF
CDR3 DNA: TGTGCCAGCAGTCGAACAGGGGGCATGGGGGAGACCCAGTACTTC

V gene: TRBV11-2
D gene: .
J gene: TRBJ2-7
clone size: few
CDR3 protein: CASSLEAGPAYF
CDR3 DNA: TGTGCCAGCAGCTTAGAAGCAGGGCCCGCTTACTTC

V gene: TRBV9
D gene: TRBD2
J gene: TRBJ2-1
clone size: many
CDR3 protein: CASSPRTSGSGEQFF
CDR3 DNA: TGTGCCAGCAGCCCTCGGACTAGCGGGAGCGGGGAGCAGTTCTTC

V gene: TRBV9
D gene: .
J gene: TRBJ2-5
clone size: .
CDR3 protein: CASSAGASQETQYF
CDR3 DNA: TGTGCCAGCAGCGCCGGTGCGAGTCAAGAGACCCAGTACTTC

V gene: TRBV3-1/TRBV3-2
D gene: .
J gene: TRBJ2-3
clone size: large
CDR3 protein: CASSQDGTKTDTQYF
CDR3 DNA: TGTGCCAGCAGCCAAGACGGGACCAAAACAGATACGCAGTATTTT

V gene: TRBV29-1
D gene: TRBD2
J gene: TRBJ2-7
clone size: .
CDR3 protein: CCVLGGVSYEQYF
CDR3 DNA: TGCTGCGTCCTTGGGGGGGTCTCCTACGAGCAGTACTTC

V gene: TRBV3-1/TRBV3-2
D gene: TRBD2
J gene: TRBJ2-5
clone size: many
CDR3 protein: CASSQEIPASGGTQYF
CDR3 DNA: TGTGCCAGCAGCCAAGAAATCCCGGCTAGCGGGGGGACCCAGTACTTC

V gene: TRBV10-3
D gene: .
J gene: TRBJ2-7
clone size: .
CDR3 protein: CAISEVDRGEQYF
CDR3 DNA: TGTGCCATCAGTGAGGTTGATCGGGGCGAGCAGTACTTC

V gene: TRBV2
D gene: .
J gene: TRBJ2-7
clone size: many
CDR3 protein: CASSDLGFSYEQYF
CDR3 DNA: TGTGCCAGCAGTGATTTGGGGTTCTCCTACGAGCAGTACTTC

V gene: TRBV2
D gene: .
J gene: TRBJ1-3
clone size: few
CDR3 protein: CASTIRGISGNTIYF
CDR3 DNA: TGTGCCAGCACCATTAGGGGTATCTCTGGAAACACCATATATTTT

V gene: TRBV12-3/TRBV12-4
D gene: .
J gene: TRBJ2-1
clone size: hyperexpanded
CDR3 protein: CASSRVEPNEQFF
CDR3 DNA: TGTGCCAGCAGTAGAGTAGAGCCCAATGAGCAGTTCTTC

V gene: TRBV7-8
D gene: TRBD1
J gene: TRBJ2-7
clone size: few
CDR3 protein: CASSFGQGEYEQYF
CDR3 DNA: TGTGCCAGCAGTTTTGGACAGGGTGAATACGAGCAGTACTTC

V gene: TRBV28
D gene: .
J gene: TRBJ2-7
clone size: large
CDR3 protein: CASSQQDRGKWEQYF
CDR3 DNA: TGTGCCAGCAGTCAACAGGACCGGGGGAAGTGGGAGCAGTACTTC

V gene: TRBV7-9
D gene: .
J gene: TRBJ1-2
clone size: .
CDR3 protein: CASSLEVAFLYGYTF
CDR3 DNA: TGTGCCAGCAGCTTAGAAGTGGCGTTTCTGTATGGCTACACCTTC

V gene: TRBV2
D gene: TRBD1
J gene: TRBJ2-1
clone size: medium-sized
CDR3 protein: CASSDGTGILQSPGEQFF
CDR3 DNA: TGTGCCAGCAGTGATGGGACAGGTATCTTACAATCGCCCGGGGAGCAGTTCTTC

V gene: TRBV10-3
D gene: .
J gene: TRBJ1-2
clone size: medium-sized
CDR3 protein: CAISDPTVNYGYTF
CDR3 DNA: TGTGCCATCAGTGACCCGACGGTTAACTATGGCTACACCTTC

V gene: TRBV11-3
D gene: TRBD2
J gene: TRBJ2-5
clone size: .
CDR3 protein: CASSLRTSGGEETQYF
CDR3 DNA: TGTGCCAGCAGCCTGCGGACTAGCGGGGGGGAGGAGACCCAGTACTTC

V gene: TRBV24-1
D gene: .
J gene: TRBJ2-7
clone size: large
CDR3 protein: CATSDLWQGIYEQYF
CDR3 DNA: TGTGCCACCAGTGATTTATGGCAGGGGATATACGAGCAGTACTTC

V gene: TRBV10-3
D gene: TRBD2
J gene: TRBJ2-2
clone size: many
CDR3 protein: CAISESYSGTNTGELFF
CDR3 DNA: TGTGCCATCAGTGAGTCTTATAGCGGGACCAACACCGGGGAGCTGTTTTTT

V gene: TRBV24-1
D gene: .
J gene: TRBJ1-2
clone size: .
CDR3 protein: CATSGGQGRRGYGYTF
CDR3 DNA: TGTGCCACCAGTGGTGGGCAGGGCAGAAGGGGCTATGGCTACACCTTC

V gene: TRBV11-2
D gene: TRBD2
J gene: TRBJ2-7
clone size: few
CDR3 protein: CASSLGGGYEQYF
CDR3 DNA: TGTGCCAGCAGCTTGGGGGGGGGCTACGAGCAGTACTTC